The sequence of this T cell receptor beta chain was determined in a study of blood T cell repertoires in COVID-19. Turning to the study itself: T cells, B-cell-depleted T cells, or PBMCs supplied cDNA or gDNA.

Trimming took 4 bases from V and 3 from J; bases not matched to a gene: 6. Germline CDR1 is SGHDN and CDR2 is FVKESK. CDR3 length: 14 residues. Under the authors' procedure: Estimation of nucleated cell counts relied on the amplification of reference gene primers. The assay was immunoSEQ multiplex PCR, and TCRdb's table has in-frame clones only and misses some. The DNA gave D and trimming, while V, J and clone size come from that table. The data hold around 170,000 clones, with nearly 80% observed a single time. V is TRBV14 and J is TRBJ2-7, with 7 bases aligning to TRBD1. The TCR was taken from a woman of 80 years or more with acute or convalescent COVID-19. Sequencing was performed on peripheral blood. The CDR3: CASSLTGRGYEQYF. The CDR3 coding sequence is TGTGCCAGCAGCCTGACAGGGAGAGGCTACGAGCAGTACTTC.